A selection of T cell receptor beta chains follows, all from one sample in a study of shared clonotypes between healthy human individuals. TCRdb's table, derived via immunoSEQ multiplex PCR, lists solely in-frame clones and lacks some. The sample yields 550,000 to 700,000 clones, around four fifths seen once. Sample: memory CD4+ T cells sorted from blood. Receptors originate from a woman in her thirties in good health. CDR3s include the opening cysteine and the closing phenylalanine or tryptophan. D genes are given only for firm matches. The size entry is marked missing in some rows and otherwise reads once, few, many or a size class.

CDR3 length	D gene	clone size	V gene	J gene	CDR3 protein	CDR3 DNA
15	-	-	TRBV19	TRBJ2-7	CASTPLEAGDYEQYF	TGTGCCAGTACCCCCCTTGAGGCAGGGGACTACGAGCAGTACTTC
16	TRBD1	-	TRBV4-1	TRBJ2-3	CASSLSGTANSDTQYF	TGCGCCAGCAGCCTCTCCGGGACAGCCAATTCAGATACGCAGTATTTT
14	-	-	TRBV10-3	TRBJ2-2	CAISDRVGTGELFF	TGTGCCATCAGTGACAGGGTAGGGACCGGGGAGCTGTTTTTT
15	-	-	TRBV6-1	TRBJ1-3	CASSTLTGSGNTIYF	TGTGCCAGCAGTACACTGACAGGCTCTGGAAACACCATATATTTT
13	-	-	TRBV27	TRBJ1-4	CASSPGVGKKLFF	TGTGCCAGCAGTCCGGGGGTAGGGAAAAAACTGTTTTTT
13	-	-	TRBV28	TRBJ2-5	CASSLREMETQYF	TGTGCCAGCAGTTTAAGGGAAATGGAGACCCAGTACTTC
14	-	few	TRBV30	TRBJ1-2	CAWSVQWENYGYTF	TGTGCCTGGAGTGTACAGTGGGAGAACTATGGCTACACCTTC
16	TRBD2	-	TRBV28	TRBJ2-7	CASRTTGTSGLYEQYF	TGTGCCAGCAGGACAACCGGGACTAGCGGTCTCTACGAGCAGTACTTC
16	-	many	TRBV10-2	TRBJ1-1	CASSDRQGGSNTEAFF	TGCGCCAGCAGTGATCGTCAGGGAGGGAGTAACACTGAAGCTTTCTTT
13	-	once	TRBV15	TRBJ2-5	CATSREFSETQYF	TGTGCCACCAGCAGAGAATTTAGTGAGACCCAGTACTTC
15	-	-	TRBV5-1	TRBJ1-3	CASSLGNEGGNTIYF	TGCGCCAGCAGCCTGGGCAATGAAGGAGGAAACACCATATATTTT
17	-	-	TRBV6-1	TRBJ2-3	CASSEWDSQPGRDTQYF	TGTGCCAGCAGTGAATGGGACTCCCAACCGGGAAGAGATACGCAGTATTTT
14	-	-	TRBV5-5	TRBJ1-5	CASSFESGNQPQHF	TGTGCCAGCAGCTTTGAGTCGGGCAATCAGCCCCAGCATTTT
14	-	many	TRBV28	TRBJ2-4	CASRPPGAKNIQYF	TGTGCCAGCAGGCCCCCGGGGGCCAAAAACATTCAGTACTTC
15	TRBD1	-	TRBV5-1	TRBJ2-5	CASSPKQGLSETQYF	TGCGCCAGCAGCCCTAAACAGGGGCTGAGTGAGACCCAGTACTTC
18	TRBD2	-	TRBV4-1	TRBJ2-2	CASSHRTSGRAGAGELFF	TGCGCCAGCAGCCACCGGACTAGCGGGAGGGCCGGGGCCGGGGAGCTGTTTTTT
11	-	few	TRBV6-1	TRBJ2-7	CASSPHYEQYF	TGTGCCAGCAGTCCCCACTACGAGCAGTACTTC
14	-	-	TRBV6-1	TRBJ2-7	CASTGPQRTYEQYF	TGTGCCAGCACGGGGCCCCAGCGAACCTACGAGCAGTACTTC
14	TRBD1	-	TRBV18	TRBJ1-4	CASAPGQGGEKLFF	TGTGCCAGCGCTCCGGGACAGGGAGGTGAAAAACTGTTTTTT
15	TRBD2	-	TRBV2	TRBJ2-2	CASSASGRATGELFF	TGTGCCAGCAGTGCCAGCGGGAGGGCCACCGGGGAGCTGTTTTTT
13	-	-	TRBV5-1	TRBJ2-7	CASSAGTTYEQYF	TGCGCCAGCAGCGCCGGGACAACCTACGAGCAGTACTTC
14	-	many	TRBV28	TRBJ1-5	CAIDSVLSNQPQHF	TGTGCCATCGACAGCGTACTAAGCAATCAGCCCCAGCATTTT
13	-	-	TRBV4-2	TRBJ1-5	CASSPNFNQPQHF	TGTGCCAGCAGCCCCAACTTCAATCAGCCCCAGCATTTT
15	-	-	TRBV5-1	TRBJ2-2	CASSFGDRDTGELFF	TGCGCCAGCAGCTTTGGGGATCGGGACACCGGGGAGCTGTTTTTT
16	-	many	TRBV28	TRBJ1-5	CASSSQGTVGNQPQHF	TGTGCCAGCAGTTCTCAGGGGACCGTCGGGAATCAGCCCCAGCATTTT
12	-	-	TRBV6-5	TRBJ1-1	CASSYTLLEAFF	TGTGCCAGCAGTTACACCCTGTTGGAAGCTTTCTTT
19	-	-	TRBV4-1	TRBJ2-3	CASSQADGRRSSSTDTQYF	TGCGCCAGCAGCCAAGCTGACGGGCGAAGGTCTTCTAGCACAGATACGCAGTATTTT
15	TRBD2	-	TRBV14	TRBJ2-2	CASSPLAGKTGELFF	TGTGCCAGCAGCCCACTAGCGGGAAAGACCGGGGAGCTGTTTTTT
11	-	-	TRBV19	TRBJ1-4	CATGKNEKLFF	TGTGCCACAGGGAAAAATGAAAAACTGTTTTTT
14	-	-	TRBV5-4	TRBJ2-7	CASSPDFKSYEQYF	TGTGCCAGCAGCCCGGACTTCAAATCCTACGAGCAGTACTTC
13	-	-	TRBV10-3	TRBJ2-7	CAISRQSSYEQYF	TGTGCCATCAGTCGACAGAGCTCCTACGAGCAGTACTTC
13	-	-	TRBV4-1	TRBJ2-7	CASSQGGPYEQYF	TGCGCCAGCAGCCAAGGGGGACCCTACGAGCAGTACTTC
16	-	-	TRBV12-5	TRBJ1-4	CASGCPGGSEVEKLFF	TGTGCTAGTGGTTGCCCGGGGGGGAGTGAGGTCGAAAAACTGTTTTTT
14	TRBD1	-	TRBV2	TRBJ2-5	CASTGTGVVETQYF	TGTGCCAGCACGGGGACAGGGGTGGTAGAGACCCAGTACTTC
16	TRBD1	-	TRBV18	TRBJ1-1	CASSLRGTGAGTEAFF	TGTGCCAGCTCACTTCGAGGGACAGGGGCAGGTACTGAAGCTTTCTTT
12	-	-	TRBV11-2	TRBJ2-7	CASSPWGAKQYF	TGTGCCAGCAGTCCCTGGGGGGCCAAGCAGTACTTC
16	TRBD2	-	TRBV19	TRBJ2-1	CASSTKGTSGRAEQFF	TGTGCCAGTAGTACAAAGGGGACTAGCGGGAGGGCCGAGCAGTTCTTC
16	TRBD1	-	TRBV9	TRBJ1-2	CASSGWDRALNYGYTF	TGTGCCAGCAGCGGATGGGACAGGGCCCTTAACTATGGCTACACCTTC
17	-	once	TRBV7-2	TRBJ2-1	CASSVQGPQSSYNEQFF	TGTGCCAGCAGCGTTCAGGGGCCGCAGAGCTCCTACAATGAGCAGTTCTTC
14	TRBD2	-	TRBV7-9	TRBJ2-7	CASANGLAGYEQYF	TGTGCCAGCGCAAACGGACTAGCGGGATACGAGCAGTACTTC
11	-	-	TRBV6-5	TRBJ1-3	CASRDSISIYF	TGTGCCAGCAGGGATTCGATCTCCATATATTTT
14	-	-	TRBV23-1	TRBJ2-3	CARLLPRGPDTQYF	TGCGCCCGACTCTTGCCCAGGGGCCCAGATACGCAGTATTTT
15	-	few	TRBV28	TRBJ1-5	CASSPPGIGNQPQHF	TGTGCCAGCAGTCCGCCGGGGATTGGCAATCAGCCCCAGCATTTT
15	-	-	TRBV19	TRBJ2-2	CASKRDPTNTGELFF	TGTGCCAGTAAGAGAGACCCTACGAACACCGGGGAGCTGTTTTTT
14	-	-	TRBV28	TRBJ1-1	CASRTRRLGGKAFF	TGTGCCAGCAGGACCCGCAGGTTGGGGGGGAAAGCTTTCTTT
15	TRBD1	few	TRBV2	TRBJ2-5	CASHRDRGQGETQYF	TGTGCCAGCCACAGGGACAGGGGGCAAGGGGAGACCCAGTACTTC
13	-	-	TRBV7-7	TRBJ2-5	CASSLREQETQYF	TGTGCCAGCAGCTTGCGGGAACAAGAGACCCAGTACTTC
14	-	few	TRBV7-9	TRBJ1-2	CASSPSEESAGYTF	TGTGCCAGCAGCCCGTCAGAGGAATCGGCTGGCTACACCTTC